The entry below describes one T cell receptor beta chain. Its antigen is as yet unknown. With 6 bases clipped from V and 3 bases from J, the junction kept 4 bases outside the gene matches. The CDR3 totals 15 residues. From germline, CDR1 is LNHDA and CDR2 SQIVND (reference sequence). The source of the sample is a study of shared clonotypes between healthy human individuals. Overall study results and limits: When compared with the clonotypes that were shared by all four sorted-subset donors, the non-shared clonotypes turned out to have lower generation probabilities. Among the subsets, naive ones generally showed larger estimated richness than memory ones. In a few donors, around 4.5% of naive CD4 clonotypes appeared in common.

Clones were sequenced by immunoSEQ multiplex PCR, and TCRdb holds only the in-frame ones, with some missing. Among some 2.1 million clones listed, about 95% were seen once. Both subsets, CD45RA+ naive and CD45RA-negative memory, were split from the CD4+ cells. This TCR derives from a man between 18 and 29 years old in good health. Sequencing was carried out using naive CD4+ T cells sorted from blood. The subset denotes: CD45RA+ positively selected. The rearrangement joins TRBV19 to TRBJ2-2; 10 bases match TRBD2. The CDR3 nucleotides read TGTGCCAGTAGCCCCGGGACTAGCGACACCGGGGAGCTGTTTTTT. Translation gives CASSPGTSDTGELFF.